A selection of T cell receptor beta chains follows, all from one sample in a study of T cell responses to AZD1222 COVID-19 vaccine. The assay was immunoSEQ multiplex PCR, and TCRdb's table has in-frame clones only and misses some. The repertoire consists of approximately 120,000 clones, with approximately 87% occurring once and the leading ten covering 12%. This material consisted of peripheral blood, taken on day 0 of AZD1222 vaccination. Receptors originate from an adult in good health. Both conserved end residues are part of each CDR3. The D gene is left open where the match is weak. Expanded clones are given a class, and other clones once, few, many or no size at all.

D: -
V: TRBV14
J: TRBJ2-7
size: few
DNA: TGTGCCAGCAGCCAAGATCGACAGATCTACGAGCAGTACTTC
CDR3: CASSQDRQIYEQYF

D: TRBD2
V: TRBV5-6
J: TRBJ2-1
size: -
DNA: TGTGCCAGCAGCAAGGGAGGGAGCTCCTACAATGAGCAGTTCTTC
CDR3: CASSKGGSSYNEQFF

D: -
V: TRBV29-1
J: TRBJ2-5
size: -
DNA: TGCAGCGTTGAACAGGGAGCAGAGACCCAGTACTTC
CDR3: CSVEQGAETQYF

D: -
V: TRBV11-2
J: TRBJ1-3
size: -
DNA: TGTGCCAGCAGCTCACCAGTAATATCGCTCGGAAACACCATATATTTT
CDR3: CASSSPVISLGNTIYF

D: -
V: TRBV11-2
J: TRBJ2-7
size: -
DNA: TGTGCCAGCAGTCGAGAGGTGGGGCAGTACTTC
CDR3: CASSREVGQYF

D: -
V: TRBV18
J: TRBJ2-6
size: once
DNA: TGTGCCAGCTCACCAGGAGGGGCCAACGTCCTGACTTTC
CDR3: CASSPGGANVLTF

D: -
V: TRBV21-1
J: TRBJ2-5
size: -
DNA: TGTGCCAGCAGCCAACAGGGTGGAGAGACCCAGTACTTC
CDR3: CASSQQGGETQYF

D: -
V: TRBV19
J: TRBJ2-1
size: -
DNA: TGTGCCAGTACAGGGCGGTACAATGAGCAGTTCTTC
CDR3: CASTGRYNEQFF

D: -
V: TRBV6-5
J: TRBJ1-1
size: -
DNA: TGTGCCAGCATGGGCACTGAAGCTTTCTTT
CDR3: CASMGTEAFF

D: TRBD2
V: TRBV4-3
J: TRBJ2-1
size: -
DNA: TGCGCCAGCAGCCAGATTCTAGCGGGAGACGAGCAGTTCTTC
CDR3: CASSQILAGDEQFF

D: -
V: TRBV10-3
J: TRBJ1-1
size: -
DNA: TGTGCCATCAGCGCTCAGGAGAACACTGAAGCTTTCTTT
CDR3: CAISAQENTEAFF

D: TRBD1
V: TRBV27
J: TRBJ1-6
size: -
DNA: TGTGCCAGCAGTCCTGGGACAGGGGGCGGGAATTCACCCCTCCACTTT
CDR3: CASSPGTGGGNSPLHF

D: -
V: TRBV21-1
J: TRBJ2-3
size: -
DNA: TGTGCCAGCACCGGACGGGGGCCAGATACGCAGTATTTT
CDR3: CASTGRGPDTQYF

D: -
V: TRBV7-3
J: TRBJ2-2
size: -
DNA: TGTGCCAGCAGCCCACGGACCGACGTTGCGACCGGGGAGCTGTTTTTT
CDR3: CASSPRTDVATGELFF

D: TRBD2
V: TRBV5-8
J: TRBJ2-2
size: -
DNA: TGTGCCAGCAGCTTACGGACTAGCGGGAGGACCGGGGAGCTGTTTTTT
CDR3: CASSLRTSGRTGELFF

D: -
V: TRBV29-1
J: TRBJ1-2
size: -
DNA: TGCAGCGTCGAGACAGGCTATGGCTACACCTTC
CDR3: CSVETGYGYTF

D: TRBD1
V: TRBV12-5
J: TRBJ2-2
size: -
DNA: TGTGCTAGTGGTCGACAGGGGGAGAACACCGGGGAGCTGTTTTTT
CDR3: CASGRQGENTGELFF

D: TRBD2
V: TRBV5-1
J: TRBJ2-1
size: -
DNA: TGCGCCAGCAGCTTGGAAGGAAGTAGCGGGATGCTTTACAATGAGCAGTTCTTC
CDR3: CASSLEGSSGMLYNEQFF

D: -
V: TRBV28
J: TRBJ1-3
size: -
DNA: TGTGCCAGCAGTCCATCGGGCCCTGGGTCTGGAAACACCATATATTTT
CDR3: CASSPSGPGSGNTIYF

D: -
V: TRBV6-5
J: TRBJ2-3
size: -
DNA: TGTGCCAGCAAGGCAAAGACCAGCACAGATACGCAGTATTTT
CDR3: CASKAKTSTDTQYF

D: TRBD1
V: TRBV24-1
J: TRBJ1-2
size: -
DNA: TGTGCCACCAGTGATTCCGGGACAGGGCCATATGGCTACACCTTC
CDR3: CATSDSGTGPYGYTF

D: -
V: TRBV3-1/TRBV3-2
J: TRBJ1-2
size: -
DNA: TGTGCCACCGTGGGGGGATCCGGCTACACCTTC
CDR3: CATVGGSGYTF

D: -
V: TRBV29-1
J: TRBJ1-1
size: -
DNA: TGCAGCGTTGTTGTGGGGGGTAGTTTTGAAGCTTTCTTT
CDR3: CSVVVGGSFEAFF

D: TRBD1
V: TRBV15
J: TRBJ1-4
size: few
DNA: TGTGCCAGCGTCCCGGGACAGGCAACTAATGAAAAACTGTTTTTT
CDR3: CASVPGQATNEKLFF

D: TRBD2
V: TRBV15
J: TRBJ2-1
size: -
DNA: TGTGCCACCAACGGACTAGCGGGAGACAATGAGCAGTTCTTC
CDR3: CATNGLAGDNEQFF

D: TRBD2
V: TRBV4-3
J: TRBJ2-1
size: once
DNA: TGCGCCAGCAGCCAAGATCTCCCCCAGCGGGAGAGTCCCTACAATGAGCAGTTCTTC
CDR3: CASSQDLPQRESPYNEQFF

D: TRBD1
V: TRBV29-1
J: TRBJ1-2
size: -
DNA: TGCAGCGTTGGCGACAGGGGGCAGAGGGGCTACACCTTC
CDR3: CSVGDRGQRGYTF

D: -
V: TRBV20-1
J: TRBJ1-2
size: once
DNA: TGCAGTGCTAGTAAAGTTCTTAACTATGGCTACACCTTC
CDR3: CSASKVLNYGYTF

D: TRBD2
V: TRBV19
J: TRBJ2-1
size: -
DNA: TGTGCCAGTAGGGGACTAGCGGGAGGGCTGCAGTTCTTC
CDR3: CASRGLAGGLQFF

D: -
V: TRBV9
J: TRBJ2-1
size: -
DNA: TGTGCCAGCAGCAGGGGGCTAGCGGTCGATGAGCAGTTCTTC
CDR3: CASSRGLAVDEQFF

D: -
V: TRBV9
J: TRBJ1-4
size: once
DNA: TGTGCCAGCAGCGTAGGCGGGTCGGGGCCTAATGAAAAACTGTTTTTT
CDR3: CASSVGGSGPNEKLFF

D: TRBD2
V: TRBV6-1
J: TRBJ2-7
size: -
DNA: TGTGCCAGCAGTGATTTACTAGCGGGAAGCGAGCAGTACTTC
CDR3: CASSDLLAGSEQYF

D: -
V: TRBV27
J: TRBJ1-1
size: -
DNA: TGTGCCGCTGGATACACTGAAGCTTTCTTT
CDR3: CAAGYTEAFF

D: -
V: TRBV5-4
J: TRBJ1-1
size: -
DNA: TGTGCCAGCAGGAATGAGGGGCCCAACACTGAAGCTTTCTTT
CDR3: CASRNEGPNTEAFF

D: -
V: TRBV5-6
J: TRBJ1-2
size: -
DNA: TGTGCCAGCAGCTTGGTTAGCGCTTATGGGTATGGCTACACCTTC
CDR3: CASSLVSAYGYGYTF

D: -
V: TRBV5-1
J: TRBJ2-2
size: -
DNA: TGCGCCAGCAGCTCTGGGACTGCCACCGGGGAGCTGTTTTTT
CDR3: CASSSGTATGELFF

D: -
V: TRBV7-7
J: TRBJ1-1
size: -
DNA: TGTGCTAGCAGCTTACAGGAGAACACTGAAGCTTTCTTT
CDR3: CASSLQENTEAFF

D: TRBD1
V: TRBV4-2
J: TRBJ1-5
size: -
DNA: TGTGCCAGCAGCCAAGACCCGGACAGGGGTAGTCAGCCCCAGCATTTT
CDR3: CASSQDPDRGSQPQHF

D: TRBD1
V: TRBV6-5
J: TRBJ1-1
size: -
DNA: TGTGCCAGCAGAGGTACAGGGGGAAAAGCCACTGAAGCTTTCTTT
CDR3: CASRGTGGKATEAFF

D: TRBD2
V: TRBV6-6
J: TRBJ2-1
size: -
DNA: TGTGCCAGCAGTTCCCTAGCGGGAGAGGGTGAGCAGTTCTTC
CDR3: CASSSLAGEGEQFF

D: -
V: TRBV7-2
J: TRBJ1-6
size: -
DNA: TGTGCCAGCAGCCCAAAGCGGGGGATTTCACCCCTCCACTTT
CDR3: CASSPKRGISPLHF

D: TRBD2
V: TRBV3-1/TRBV3-2
J: TRBJ2-3
size: -
DNA: TGTGCCAGCAGCAAAGGGGCAACTCTAGCGGCTGGAACAGATACGCAGTATTTT
CDR3: CASSKGATLAAGTDTQYF